This entry lists 13 T cell receptor beta chains sequenced from one sample in a study of cytomegalovirus exposure and HLA in healthy donors. With 60 Vbeta and 13 Jbeta primers, the PCR was carried out. The method was immunoSEQ multiplex PCR; TCRdb's version includes in-frame clones alone and lacks a portion of them. The sample consists of 140,000 to 150,000 clones, about a tenth of them appearing once. Material for sequencing was PBMCs. The receptors shown here come from a male donor in good health and CMV-seronegative.

This clone was found a few times. The chain uses TRBV19 and TRBJ2-7; a weak D match, TRBD1 (6 bases). The germline gives CDR1 LNHDA, CDR2 SQIVND (reference sequence). The length of the CDR3 is 14 residues. Trimming took off 4 bases at V and 2 bases at J, with 12 bases between the two ends. This chain's CDR3 is CASSKKGGTYEQYF. In DNA form, the CDR3 reads TGTGCCAGTAGTAAGAAAGGGGGAACCTACGAGCAGTACTTC.

The V call is TRBV5-1, the J call TRBJ2-7, with D tentatively TRBD2 (6 bases). The CDR3 contains 14 residues. Trimming took 4 bases from V and 2 from J, leaving 13 bases between them. Germline V gives CDR1 SGHRS, CDR2 YFSETQ. In DNA, the CDR3 is TGCGCCAGCAGCGCGGGACCAGGGACCTACGAGCAGTACTTC. It translates to CASSAGPGTYEQYF.

This clone was recorded a few times. The chain combines TRBV5-6 with TRBJ1-3; TRBD1 agrees at 7 bases. CDR1 and CDR2 (germline): SGHDT, YYEEEE. The CDR3 is 15 amino acids. Trimming cost V 4 bases and J 5 bases; bases outside gene matches: 9. The CDR3 region has the DNA TGTGCCAGCAGCCCGGAGGGGGCGCACCGAAACACCATATATTTT. Translated: CASSPEGAHRNTIYF.

The rearrangement links TRBV5-1 to TRBJ1-1; TRBD1 aligns across 8 bases. This CDR3 contains 18 residues. V trimming: 6 bases; J trimming: 3 bases; junction bases outside the gene matches: 19. Germline CDR1 is SGHRS and CDR2 is YFSETQ. The CDR3 nucleotides read TGCGCCAGCACCCCTCCCCAGGGGGCTCGAGGTGTGGACACTGAAGCTTTCTTT. Encoded protein: CASTPPQGARGVDTEAFF. Looking up the rest from reference TRBV5-1 and TRBJ1-1 gives the full variable domain: KAGVTQTPRYLIKTRGQQVTLSCSPISGHRSVSWYQQTPGQGLQFLFEYFSETQRNKGNFPGRFSGRQFSNSRSEMNVSTLELGDSALYLCASTPPQGARGVDTEAFFGQGTRLTVV.

The V and J genes are TRBV4-2 and TRBJ2-7, with TRBD1 matching over 10 bases. Germline V lookup: CDR1 LGHNA, CDR2 YNFKEQ. The trim removed 6 bases at V and 2 bases at J, leaving 1 base unmatched. CDR3 length: 13 residues. CDR3 nucleotides: TGTGCCAGCAGGGGACAGGGGCCCTACGAGCAGTACTTC. Protein sequence: CASRGQGPYEQYF.

In its sample, this clone was seen a few times. The chain employs TRBV4-3 and TRBJ2-7; 9 bases match TRBD1. V lost 3 bases to trimming and J lost 0 bases; unmatched junction nucleotides: 3. CDR1 is LGHNA, CDR2 YSLEER, per germline. The CDR3 contains 15 residues. CDR3 amino acids: CASSHGQGISYEQYF. The CDR3 bases are TGCGCCAGCAGCCACGGACAGGGGATCTCCTACGAGCAGTACTTC.

This clone was counted only a few times. This chain links TRBV5-4 with TRBJ2-1; D may be TRBD2 (6 bases). Per the germline V gene, CDR1 is SGHNT and CDR2 is YYREEE (reference sequence). V shed 3 bases and J shed 10 bases, with 17 bases lying between them. This CDR3 has 14 residues. This CDR3 reads CASSSGQLAREQFF. The DNA of the CDR3 is TGTGCCAGCAGCTCCGGTCAACTAGCACGGGAGCAGTTCTTC.

The chain links TRBV7-9 to TRBJ2-5, with 8 bases aligning to TRBD2. V lost 5 bases and J lost 4; bases outside the gene matches: 6. Germline assignment: CDR1 SEHNR and CDR2 FQNEAQ (reference sequence). CDR3 size: 14 residues. CDR3 bases: TGTGCCAGCAGCCGTTTCGGGGGGGCAGAGACCCAGTACTTC. It yields the protein CASSRFGGAETQYF.

The genes are TRBV19 and TRBJ1-2, with no clear D. Germline V gives CDR1 LNHDA, CDR2 SQIVND (reference sequence). The CDR3 is made up of 13 amino acids. V was cut by 3 bases and J by 2 bases, with 7 bases left in between. The CDR3 protein is CASSIRLNYGYTF. In DNA form, the CDR3 reads TGTGCCAGTAGTATCCGACTGAACTATGGCTACACCTTC.

This clone was detected a few times. The CDR3 nucleotides are TGTGCCAGCAGTTCGGGAGGGACGGTCGGTCAACTGTTTTTT. This gives the protein CASSSGGTVGQLFF. The V and J genes are TRBV28 and TRBJ1-4; tentative D call: TRBD1 (5 bases). V lost 4 bases to trimming and J lost 12 bases, with 18 bases between them. The germline V gene encodes CDR1 MDHEN and CDR2 SYDVKM. The CDR3 contains 14 residues.

This clone occurred a few times. V gene TRBV7-9 combines with J gene TRBJ2-5; no definite D call. V lost 1 base to trimming and J lost 0 bases, with 6 bases between them. CDR1 is SEHNR and CDR2 is FQNEAQ in the germline V gene (reference sequence). This CDR3 has 14 amino acids. In DNA, the CDR3 is TGTGCCAGCAGCTTAGACTCGTACCAAGAGACCCAGTACTTC. Translation gives CASSLDSYQETQYF.

This clone was seen a few times. The chain is built from TRBV14 and TRBJ1-2; 7 bases line up with TRBD1. Germline CDR1 is SGHDN and CDR2 is FVKESK. The CDR3 is 15 residues long. The junction had 5 bases not matched to a gene; V was cut back by 0 bases and J by 4 bases. CDR3 region: CASSQERGQTYGYTF. The CDR3 nucleotides are TGTGCCAGCAGCCAAGAAAGGGGACAGACCTATGGCTACACCTTC. Filled out from reference TRBV14 and TRBJ1-2, the complete variable domain reads EAGVTQFPSHSVIEKGQTVTLRCDPISGHDNLYWYRRVMGKEIKFLLHFVKESKQDESGMPNNRFLAERTGGTYSTLKVQPAELEDSGVYFCASSQERGQTYGYTFGSGTRLTVV.

This clone was seen a handful of times. This chain uses TRBV27 with TRBJ2-3; a weak D match, TRBD2 (5 bases). Trimming shortened V by 5 bases and J by 1 base, and 16 bases separated the two germline ends. The V gene's germline CDR1 is MNHEY and CDR2 SMNVEV (reference sequence). The CDR3 extends over 16 amino acids. CDR3 amino acids: CASSLGVGAGTDTQYF. The DNA of the CDR3 is TGTGCCAGCAGTCTCGGAGTAGGAGCGGGCACAGATACGCAGTATTTT.